The rows below give T cell receptor beta chains drawn from one sample of a study of control samples from healthy donors and cancer patients. Produced via immunoSEQ multiplex PCR; TCRdb's table is partial and in-frame only. Among 150,000 to 200,000 clones listed, 94% were seen once. Sequences were obtained from blood. Receptor source: a woman aged 18-29 years in good health. The CDR3 runs from the conserved cysteine through the conserved F or W. A D gene is named only where the DNA matches it firmly.

V	J	D	CDR3
TRBV5-8	TRBJ1-5	TRBD1	CASSFGTVGQPQHF
TRBV6-5	TRBJ2-3	TRBD1	CASGRTGMDTQYF
TRBV25-1	TRBJ1-6	NA	CASSRGLGNSPLHF
TRBV19	TRBJ2-3	NA	CASSIDGRSTDTQYF
TRBV6-2/TRBV6-3	TRBJ1-1	NA	CASSFGLVNTEAFF
TRBV2	TRBJ1-5	NA	CASIEGPGGPQHF
TRBV7-6	TRBJ2-2	NA	CASSLDLTGELFF
TRBV6-5	TRBJ1-5	TRBD1	CASSQTGGNQPQHF
TRBV7-9	TRBJ1-4	NA	CASSLGTATNEKLFF
TRBV6-1	TRBJ1-1	NA	CASSETWTVTMNTEAFF
TRBV7-2	TRBJ2-7	NA	CASSLLRDPSYEQYF
TRBV9	TRBJ1-2	NA	CASSVVEGGGYTF
TRBV6-1	TRBJ1-2	NA	CASSELNDRAYGYTF